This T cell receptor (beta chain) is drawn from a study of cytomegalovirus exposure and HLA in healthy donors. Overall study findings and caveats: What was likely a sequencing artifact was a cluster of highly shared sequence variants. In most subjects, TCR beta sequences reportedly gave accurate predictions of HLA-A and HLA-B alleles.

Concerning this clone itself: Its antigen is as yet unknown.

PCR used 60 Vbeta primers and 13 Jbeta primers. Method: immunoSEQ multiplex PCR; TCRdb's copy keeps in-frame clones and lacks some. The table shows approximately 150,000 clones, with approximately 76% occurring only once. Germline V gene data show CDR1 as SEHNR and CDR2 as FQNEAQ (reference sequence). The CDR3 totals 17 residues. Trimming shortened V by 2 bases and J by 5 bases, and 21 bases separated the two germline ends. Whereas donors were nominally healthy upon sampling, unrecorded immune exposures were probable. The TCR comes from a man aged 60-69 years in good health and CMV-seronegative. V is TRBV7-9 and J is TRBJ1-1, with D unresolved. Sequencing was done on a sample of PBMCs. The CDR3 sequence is CASSLTPDLAGLTEAFF. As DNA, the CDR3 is TGTGCCAGCAGCTTAACTCCGGACCTAGCCGGATTAACTGAAGCTTTCTTT.